These 25 T cell receptor beta chains were sequenced from one sample in a study of OX40 agonist ivuxolimab in advanced cancers. The repertoire was sequenced with immunoSEQ multiplex PCR; TCRdb's copy has only in-frame clones and lacks some. The sample records under 85,000 clones, about nine tenths being singletons. Specimen: CD4+ or CD8+ T cells sorted from blood, collected in a trial of the OX40 agonist ivuxolimab. The receptors were gathered from an adult with an advanced solid tumor such as melanoma, head and neck, liver or kidney cancer.

The chain combines TRBV25-1 with TRBJ2-2; 7 bases fit TRBD2. The V and J ends lost 10 bases and 0 bases, in that order; junction bases with no gene match: 11. The CDR3 covers 16 residues. Germline CDR1 reads MGHDK; CDR2 reads SYGVNS. As DNA, the CDR3 is TGTGCCACCCCGGTGAGCGGGGCGACGAACACCGGGGAGCTGTTTTTT. It specifies CATPVSGATNTGELFF.

The DNA of the CDR3 is TGTGCCAGCAGCTTAACTCCCAGCTACGAGCAGTACTTC. Translated, it gives CASSLTPSYEQYF. The V call is TRBV7-9, the J call TRBJ2-7; D is undetermined. The CDR3 is made up of 13 amino acids. The V and J ends lost 2 bases and 3 bases respectively, with 8 bases between them. Germline CDR1 and CDR2: SEHNR and FQNEAQ (reference sequence).

V usage is TRBV5-4 and J usage is TRBJ1-2; D might be TRBD1 (5 bases). Trimming stripped 3 bases from V and 7 bases from J, with 19 bases between. CDR3 size: 15 residues. The germline gives CDR1 SGHNT, CDR2 YYREEE (reference sequence). As DNA, the CDR3 is TGTGCCAGCAGCTGGGAAGGGGCGGGGAGTGGTGGCTACACCTTC. Translated, it gives CASSWEGAGSGGYTF.

V gene TRBV30 combines with J gene TRBJ2-7; 11 bases agree with TRBD1. V trimming: 1 base; J trimming: 5 bases; junction bases outside the gene matches: 7. The germline V gene encodes CDR1 GTSNPN and CDR2 SVGIG (reference sequence). The CDR3 extends over 15 amino acids. CDR3 loop: CAWSGPRTGGHEQYF. The CDR3 DNA reads TGTGCCTGGAGTGGCCCCCGGACAGGGGGCCACGAGCAGTACTTC.

J is TRBJ1-1 and V is TRBV11-2, with a tentative D call TRBD1 (5 bases). V dropped 5 bases and J dropped 7 bases, with 11 bases sitting between them. CDR1 SGHAT and CDR2 FQNNGV come from the germline V gene. The length of the CDR3 is 12 residues. The CDR3 loop reads CASSQGRIEAFF. The CDR3 DNA reads TGTGCCAGCAGCCAGGGACGGATTGAAGCTTTCTTT.

The chain combines TRBV10-3 with TRBJ2-3; 8 nucleotides agree with TRBD1. The CDR3 loop spans 16 amino acids. J gave up 0 bases and V 3 bases, and 5 bases lay outside the gene matches. Germline V gene sequence: CDR1 ENHRY, CDR2 SYGVKD. CDR3 region: CAISDPTGGSTDTQYF. The DNA of the CDR3 is TGTGCCATCAGTGACCCAACAGGGGGGAGCACAGATACGCAGTATTTT.

The V call is TRBV14, the J call TRBJ2-7; TRBD1 agrees at 7 bases. The CDR3 runs to 14 residues. The junction had 2 bases not matched to a gene; V was cut back by 1 base and J by 2 bases. The germline V gene encodes CDR1 SGHDN and CDR2 FVKESK. The chain's CDR3 is CASSQGTGPYEQYF. The DNA for the CDR3 is TGTGCCAGCAGCCAAGGGACAGGCCCCTACGAGCAGTACTTC.

The gene calls are TRBV7-2 and TRBJ2-7; no reliable D call. Germline CDR1 and CDR2: SGHTA and FQGNSA. Trimming removed 5 bases at V and 6 bases at J, with 11 bases between. This CDR3 is 12 amino acids long. In DNA form, the CDR3 reads TGTGCCAGCAGCCAAGATGTAGGCGAGCAGTACTTC. Amino acids: CASSQDVGEQYF.

V is TRBV6-6 and J is TRBJ1-1; 10 nucleotides align to TRBD1. V shed 8 bases, J shed 5 bases, and the junction held 14 bases outside the gene matches. The germline V gene has CDR1 MNHNY and CDR2 SVGAGI (reference sequence). CDR3 length: 16 amino acids. CDR3 region: CASGEGTGVSRTEAFF. The CDR3 DNA is TGTGCCAGCGGAGAAGGGACAGGGGTTAGTCGGACTGAAGCTTTCTTT.

This chain uses TRBV10-3 with TRBJ2-1, with 7 bases aligning to TRBD2. V shed 7 bases, J shed 7 bases, and the junction held 7 bases outside the gene matches. Germline assignment: CDR1 ENHRY and CDR2 SYGVKD. CDR3 size: 13 residues. CDR3 residues: CAINGGLSNEQFF. The CDR3 bases are TGTGCCATCAATGGGGGACTAAGTAATGAGCAGTTCTTC.

CDR3 bases: TGTGCCAGCATGAAAAGGGGCGCAGATACGCAGTATTTT. Its translation is CASMKRGADTQYF. This chain joins TRBV6-1 and TRBJ2-3; D is perhaps TRBD1 (5 bases). The CDR3 is made up of 13 amino acids. Trimming took 7 bases from V and 4 from J, leaving 12 bases between them. In germline, CDR1 is MNHNS, CDR2 SASEGT.

The CDR3 DNA sequence: TGTGCCAGCAGCGTACAGGGAACTAATGAAAAACTGTTTTTT. Its translation: CASSVQGTNEKLFF. The gene calls are TRBV5-4 and TRBJ1-4; maybe TRBD1 (6 bases). The germline gives CDR1 SGHNT, CDR2 YYREEE (reference sequence). V dropped 4 bases and J dropped 1 base, with 8 bases sitting between them. This CDR3 is 14 amino acids long.

The J gene is TRBJ1-1, the V gene TRBV30; D unclear. The CDR3 sequence is 11 residues long. The ends were cut back, 0 bases at V and 4 bases at J, with 3 bases in the middle. Germline loops: CDR1 GTSNPN, CDR2 SVGIG (reference sequence). CDR3 DNA sequence: TGTGCCTGGAGTGTATTCACTGAAGCTTTCTTT. It translates to CAWSVFTEAFF.

The sample holds a few counts of this clone. This CDR3 is CASSREGINEKLFF. The CDR3 DNA reads as TGCGCCAGCAGCCGAGAGGGTATTAATGAAAAACTGTTTTTT. The chain couples TRBV4-1 to TRBJ1-4; no clear D gene. Deletions cut 4 bases from V and 4 bases from J, with 10 bases between. CDR3 length: 14 residues. Germline V gives CDR1 MGHRA, CDR2 YSYEKL.

V usage is TRBV18 and J usage is TRBJ2-7; D is uncertain. CDR1 KGHSH and CDR2 LQKENI come from the germline V gene. V lost 3 bases to trimming and J lost 7 bases, with 16 bases between them. The CDR3 contains 14 residues. CDR3 bases: TGTGCCAGCTCACCCCCCTCCATTCTGGGAGAGCAGTACTTC. Translation gives CASSPPSILGEQYF.

The CDR3 sequence: CASRSNQGLYGYTF. The DNA for the CDR3 is TGTGCCAGCAGGTCCAATCAGGGACTCTATGGCTACACCTTC. The chain uses TRBV6-6 and TRBJ1-2; TRBD1 is a possible D gene (5 bases). Germline V gene data show CDR1 as MNHNY and CDR2 as SVGAGI (reference sequence). Trimming shortened V by 6 bases and J by 4 bases, and 15 bases separated the two germline ends. This CDR3 comprises 14 residues.

The chain employs TRBV28 and TRBJ1-4, with 12 bases matching TRBD1. Germline loops: CDR1 MDHEN, CDR2 SYDVKM. This CDR3 has 14 residues. The V gene end was trimmed by 4 bases and the J gene end by 9 bases; junction bases not matched to a gene: 3. The CDR3 DNA sequence: TGTGCCAGCAGTTGGGACAGGGGGCACCAAAAACTGTTTTTT. This gives the protein CASSWDRGHQKLFF.

The V and J genes are TRBV7-9 and TRBJ2-5; no clear D. The CDR3 is 12 amino acids. Deletions cut 0 bases from V and 4 bases from J, with 3 bases between. CDR1 is SEHNR, CDR2 FQNEAQ, per germline (reference sequence). The CDR3 reads CASSLARETQYF. CDR3 sequence (DNA): TGTGCCAGCAGCTTAGCGAGAGAGACCCAGTACTTC.

The rearrangement uses TRBV5-1 and TRBJ2-1, with D possibly being TRBD2 (7 bases). Germline V lookup: CDR1 SGHRS, CDR2 YFSETQ. The germline V and J ends were trimmed by 4 bases and 0 bases, with 17 bases remaining between them. This CDR3 comprises 17 residues. The CDR3 here is CASSHGGAIFSYNEQFF. CDR3 bases: TGCGCCAGCAGCCATGGGGGGGCGATCTTCTCCTACAATGAGCAGTTCTTC.

This clone was found once. The genes are TRBV18 and TRBJ1-2; TRBD1 agrees at 11 bases. V shed 3 bases, J shed 4 bases, and the junction held 4 bases outside the gene matches. Germline V gene data show CDR1 as KGHSH and CDR2 as LQKENI. The CDR3 has 15 residues. CDR3 sequence: CASSPGQGAFYGYTF. The CDR3 region has the DNA TGTGCCAGCTCACCCGGACAGGGGGCCTTCTATGGCTACACCTTC.

The rearrangement joins TRBV28 to TRBJ1-2, with D tentatively TRBD1 (6 bases). Looked up from germline, CDR1 is MDHEN and CDR2 is SYDVKM. Trimming pared 7 bases from V and 8 bases from J, leaving 23 bases between. This CDR3 comprises 15 residues. The CDR3 region is CASIETGVSLIGYTF. The DNA for the CDR3 is TGTGCCAGCATCGAGACAGGTGTATCCCTTATCGGCTACACCTTC.

In regard to this clone: The sample holds other DNA sequences that translate to the same CDR3. The chain joins TRBV18 to TRBJ1-3; perhaps TRBD1 as D (5 bases). The CDR3 contains 14 residues. The V end was cut by 3 bases, the J end by 0 bases, with 6 bases between. Germline V gene lookup returns CDR1 KGHSH and CDR2 LQKENI. The DNA of the CDR3 is TGTGCCAGCTCACCCGGGGCCTCTGGAAACACCATATATTTT. Translating gives CASSPGASGNTIYF.

V and J are TRBV5-4 and TRBJ1-2; D uncertain. This CDR3 is 12 amino acids long. Germline V CDR1 and CDR2: SGHNT, YYREEE (reference sequence). Deletions cut 5 bases from V and 3 bases from J, with 8 bases between. The CDR3 region is CASSRTDYGYTF. Written as DNA, the CDR3 is TGTGCCAGCAGTCGGACGGACTATGGCTACACCTTC.

The V and J genes are TRBV7-2 and TRBJ2-6; D may be TRBD2 (6 bases). The length of the CDR3 is 17 residues. Per the germline V gene, CDR1 is SGHTA and CDR2 is FQGNSA. The V and J ends lost 0 bases and 0 bases respectively, with 9 bases between them. In DNA form, the CDR3 reads TGTGCCAGCAGCTTAGCCGGGAGAATCTCTGGGGCCAACGTCCTGACTTTC. Translating it yields CASSLAGRISGANVLTF. The full variable domain, completed using reference TRBV7-2 and TRBJ2-6, is GAGVSQSPSNKVTEKGKDVELRCDPISGHTALYWYRQSLGQGLEFLIYFQGNSAPDKSGLPSDRFSAERTGGSVSTLTIQRTQQEDSAVYLCASSLAGRISGANVLTFGAGSRLTVL.

The chain has TRBV5-1 and TRBJ1-4, with TRBD1 matching 10 bases. This CDR3 comprises 15 residues. In germline, CDR1 is SGHRS, CDR2 YFSETQ. V shed 0 bases and J 8 bases; nucleotides not matched to a gene: 4. CDR3 sequence (DNA): TGCGCCAGCAGCTTGGATGGGACAGGGGACGAAAAACTGTTTTTT. Amino acids: CASSLDGTGDEKLFF.